This T cell receptor (beta chain) was identified in a study of T cell changes during pregnancy in multiple sclerosis. The CDR3 consists of 14 residues. The V gene's germline CDR1 is SGHAT and CDR2 FQNNGV. V shed 0 bases and J shed 5 bases, with 10 bases lying between them. Only in-frame clones appear in the TCRdb table, and some are missing; sequencing was by immunoSEQ multiplex PCR. The data contain roughly 42,000 clones, about 91% of them singletons. Source: CD4+ T cells from peripheral blood mononuclear cells, taken in the second trimester of pregnancy. The origin of this receptor is a female donor in good health, enrolled as a control in a pregnancy study. V usage is TRBV11-2 and J usage is TRBJ1-2, with D possibly being TRBD1 (6 bases). The CDR3 is CASSLDPRGYGYTF. The DNA for the CDR3 is TGTGCCAGCAGCTTAGACCCCAGGGGATATGGCTACACCTTC.